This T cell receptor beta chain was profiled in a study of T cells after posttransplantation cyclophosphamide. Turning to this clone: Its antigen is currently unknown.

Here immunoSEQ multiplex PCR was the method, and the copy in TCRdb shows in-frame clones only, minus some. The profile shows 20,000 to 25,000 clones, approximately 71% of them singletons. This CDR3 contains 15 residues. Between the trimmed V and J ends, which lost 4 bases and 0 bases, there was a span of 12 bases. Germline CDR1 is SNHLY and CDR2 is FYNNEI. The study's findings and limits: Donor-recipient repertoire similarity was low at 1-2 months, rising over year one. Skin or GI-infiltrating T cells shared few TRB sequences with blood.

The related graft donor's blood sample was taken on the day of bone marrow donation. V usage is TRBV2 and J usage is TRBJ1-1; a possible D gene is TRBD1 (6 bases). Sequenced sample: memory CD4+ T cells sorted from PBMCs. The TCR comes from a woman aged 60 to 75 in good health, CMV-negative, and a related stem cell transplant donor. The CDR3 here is CASSVGDRMNTEAFF. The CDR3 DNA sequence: TGTGCCAGCAGTGTCGGTGACAGGATGAACACTGAAGCTTTCTTT. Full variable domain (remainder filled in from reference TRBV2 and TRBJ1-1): EPEVTQTPSHQVTQMGQEVILRCVPISNHLYFYWYRQILGQKVEFLVSFYNNEISEKSEIFDDQFSVERPDGSNFTLKIRSTKLEDSAMYFCASSVGDRMNTEAFFGQGTRLTVV.